This is a list of T cell receptor beta chains from one sample in a study of T cells in Graves' hyperthyroidism and ophthalmopathy. TCRdb processed the multiplex PCR reads anew with MiXCR; each CDR3 protein has one entry. The top ten clones hold 11% to 15% of a sample with approximately 400,000 distinct CDR3 sequences, 15% to 19% of them seen once. The sequenced sample consisted of blood. These receptors came from a woman between 18 and 29 years old with Graves' hyperthyroidism. Both conserved end residues are trimmed from each CDR3. Fields, in order: V gene, J gene, clone size, CDR3 protein. Where a row states a size, it is once, few, many or the class of an expanded clone; other rows omit it.

>TRBV19|TRBJ1-6|many
ASSLRTGYSPLH
>TRBV12-3/TRBV12-4|TRBJ1-1|many
ASSLGFEGMDTEAF
>TRBV6-2/TRBV6-3|TRBJ2-5|many
ASSSTSIGETQY
>TRBV19|TRBJ1-5|NA
ASSILFVGQPQH
>TRBV6-2/TRBV6-3|TRBJ2-7|many
ASRNDYRVPPYEQY
>TRBV4-3|TRBJ1-3|NA
ASSPYTDSGNTIY
>TRBV3-1|TRBJ1-5|many
ASSQGEGRPQH
>TRBV20-1|TRBJ2-7|few
SAPRADLYEQY
>TRBV2|TRBJ2-4|NA
ASRGPGTGNQNIQY
>TRBV11-2|TRBJ2-5|many
ASSLTNQETQY
>TRBV9|TRBJ2-2|few
ASSGGQGPSQRVNTGELF
>TRBV2|TRBJ1-1|NA
ASTLDRGDGTEAF
>TRBV3-1|TRBJ2-1|many
ASSLSGRAYEQF
>TRBV28|TRBJ2-6|NA
ASRGAGSGANVLT
>TRBV7-9|TRBJ2-4|NA
ASSSLLRQGAKNIQY
>TRBV9|TRBJ1-6|NA
ASSGGGQGNSPLH
>TRBV7-6|TRBJ1-1|NA
ASSLTPRGSMNTEAF
>TRBV2|TRBJ1-4|few
ASSEGARGGEKLF
>TRBV13|TRBJ2-1|many
ASSRASNEQF
>TRBV7-8|TRBJ2-2|many
ASSSYRGENTGELF
>TRBV5-8|TRBJ2-5|many
ASSSGPTKY
>TRBV3-1|TRBJ1-1|many
ASSQEWGNTEAF
>TRBV29-1|TRBJ1-1|few
SVVDLNTEAF
>TRBV5-8|TRBJ1-1|many
ASSFRLAGTEAF
>TRBV15|TRBJ1-5|NA
ATTEDRLSNQPQH
>TRBV7-7|TRBJ2-1|NA
ASSLTSGRPNEQF
>TRBV2|TRBJ2-4|many
ASNYGGLDIQY
>TRBV6-1|TRBJ2-1|many
ASSYGGTGSYNEQF
>TRBV5-1|TRBJ2-7|many
ASSPLDSTYEQY
>TRBV6-2/TRBV6-3|TRBJ1-2|NA
ASSPTRDSYYGYT
>TRBV20-1|TRBJ2-7|many
SAEGRDSYEQY
>TRBV11-2|TRBJ2-7|many
ASSPQGRTTYEQY
>TRBV7-2|TRBJ2-1|many
ASSAQGSGLNEQF
>TRBV2|TRBJ2-3|many
APRGTDTQY
>TRBV19|TRBJ1-5|few
ASSSGPRGHQPQH
>TRBV20-1|TRBJ1-1|NA
SASFSEATEAF
>TRBV6-1|TRBJ2-5|many
ASSSNLDSTQY
>TRBV7-9|TRBJ1-4|few
ASSPAGTGASRGEKLF
>TRBV18|TRBJ2-1|many
ASSISWSSYNGQF
>TRBV20-1|TRBJ2-7|many
SATGTSGYEQY